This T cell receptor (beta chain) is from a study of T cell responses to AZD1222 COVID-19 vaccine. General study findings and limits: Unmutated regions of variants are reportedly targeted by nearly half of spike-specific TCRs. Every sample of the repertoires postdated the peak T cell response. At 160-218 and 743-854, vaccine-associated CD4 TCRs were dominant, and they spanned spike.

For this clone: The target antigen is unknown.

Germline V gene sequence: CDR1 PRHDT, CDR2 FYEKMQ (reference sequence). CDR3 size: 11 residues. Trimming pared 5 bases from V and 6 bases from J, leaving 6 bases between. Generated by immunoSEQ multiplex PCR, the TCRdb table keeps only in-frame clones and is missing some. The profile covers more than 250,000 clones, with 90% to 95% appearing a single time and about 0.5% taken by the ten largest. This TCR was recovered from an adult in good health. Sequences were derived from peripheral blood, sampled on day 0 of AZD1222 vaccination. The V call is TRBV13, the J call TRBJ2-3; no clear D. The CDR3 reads CASSPSDTQYF. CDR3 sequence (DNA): TGTGCCAGCAGCCCTTCGGATACGCAGTATTTT. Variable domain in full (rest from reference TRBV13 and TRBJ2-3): AAGVIQSPRHLIKEKRETATLKCYPIPRHDTVYWYQQGPGQDPQFLISFYEKMQSDKGSIPDRFSAQQFSDYHSELNMSSLELGDSALYFCASSPSDTQYFGPGTRLTVL.